The 20 T cell receptor beta chains listed next were all sequenced from one sample in a study of tumor-infiltrating lymphocytes in primary liver carcinoma. The researchers produced TCR beta cDNA from around 500 ng total RNA with a constant-region primer. Slightly modified ARM-PCR with three nested multiplex PCR rounds yielded TCR beta libraries. In the first two PCR rounds, TRBV1-TRBV30 forward primers were paired with a C-beta reverse primer, and each round lasted roughly 10 cycles. TCRdb re-called the multiplex PCR reads through MiXCR, storing one row per CDR3 protein. This table has about 78,000 distinct CDR3 sequences, over 55% appearing once. Co-extraction of both nucleic acids (RNA and DNA) used about 19-33 mg of unsorted bulk tissue. The sequencing input was liver tumor tissue from sampling region 4. Subset meaning: tumor region T4, right-lateral pole. Source of these receptors: a woman aged 60-70 years with primary liver carcinoma and hepatitis B virus infection.

This clonotype was counted ten times or more. The chain combines TRBV28 with TRBJ1-4; D unresolved. This CDR3 is 16 amino acids long. The germline V gene encodes CDR1 MDHEN and CDR2 SYDVKM. Trimming left V 6 bases short and J 7 bases short, with 21 bases between. The CDR3 nucleotides read TGTGCCAGCAGACTCCCGGCAGAGGGCGTGAGTGAAAAACTGTTTTTT. Its protein is CASRLPAEGVSEKLFF.

The rearrangement joins TRBV6-2 or TRBV6-3 to TRBJ1-2; TRBD1 aligns across 7 bases. The CDR3 extends over 13 amino acids. The ends lost 8 bases at V and 6 bases at J; junction bases unmatched: 9. Germline V gene lookup returns CDR1 MNHEY and CDR2 SVGEGT. In DNA, the CDR3 is TGTGCCAGCTGTCAACGACAGGGAGATGGCTACACCTTC. Its translation: CASCQRQGDGYTF.

Ten or more counts support this clonotype. V gene TRBV28 combines with J gene TRBJ2-3, with 14 nucleotides matching TRBD2. After removal of 8 bases from V and 5 bases from J, the junction contained 3 bases not matched to a gene. The germline CDR1 and CDR2 sequences are MDHEN and SYDVKM. CDR3 length: 14 amino acids. CDR3 sequence (DNA): TGTGCCAGCCGACTAGCGGGAGGGCGAGATACGCAGTATTTT. This translates into CASRLAGGRDTQYF. Full variable domain (remainder filled in from reference TRBV28 and TRBJ2-3): DVKVTQSSRYLVKRTGEKVFLECVQDMDHENMFWYRQDPGLGLRLIYFSYDVKMKEKGDIPEGYSVSREKKERFSLILESASTNQTSMYLCASRLAGGRDTQYFGPGTRLTVL.

The CDR3 nucleotides are TGTACTAGCAGCCCCCCTTCAGGGGCTAGCGGGCGGTACTTC. This translates into CTSSPPSGASGRYF. This rearrangement joins TRBV11-2 to TRBJ2-7; 8 bases align to TRBD2. The CDR3 spans 14 residues. Germline V gives CDR1 SGHAT, CDR2 FQNNGV.

This clonotype occurred once. A read error may produce the germline difference seen at one junction end. The rearrangement joins TRBV4-1 to TRBJ2-2; D is uncertain. Germline assignment: CDR1 MGHRA and CDR2 YSYEKL. This CDR3 is built from 17 residues. For the CDR3, the DNA is TGCGCTAGTAGCCCGCTCCCCCTGACTGGGAACACCAGGGAGCTGTTTTTT. This gives the protein CASSPLPLTGNTRELFF.

Remarks on this clonotype: One junction end does not reproduce the germline sequence, and a read error may be involved. This chain links TRBV11-1 with TRBJ2-3, with 7 bases matching TRBD2. This CDR3 is 14 amino acids long. Germline values: CDR1 SGHAT, CDR2 FQDESV (reference sequence). CDR3 sequence: CTSSLRQPAGEYHF. The DNA of the CDR3 is TGTACCAGCAGCTTAAGGCAACCTGCGGGAGAGTATCACTTT.

This clonotype was observed many times. V gene TRBV5-8 combines with J gene TRBJ2-5; no firm D call. V was cut by 4 bases and J by 3 bases, with 13 bases left in between. Per germline, CDR1 SGHTS and CDR2 YDEGEE. This CDR3 spans 14 amino acids. CDR3 DNA sequence: TGTGCCAGCAGCCGGTGGGGTAGGGAAGAGACCCAGTACTTC. The encoded protein is CASSRWGREETQYF. The full variable domain, with the rest looked up from reference TRBV5-8 and TRBJ2-5, is EAGVTQSPTHLIKTRGQQATLRCSPISGHTSVYWYQQALGLGLQFLLWYDEGEERNRGNFPPRFSGRQFPNYSSELNVNALELEDSALYLCASSRWGREETQYFGPGTRLLVL.

The count of this clonotype is one. A junction end diverges from the germline sequence, so it may reflect a read error. CDR3 coding DNA: TGTGTCAGCAGCCACGACAGGTATCAGCCCCAGCATTTT. Residues: CVSSHDRYQPQHF. This chain joins TRBV6-5 and TRBJ1-5; D is perhaps TRBD1 (6 bases). The CDR3 consists of 13 residues. Germline V gives CDR1 MNHEY, CDR2 SVGAGI.

As for this clonotype: With a much larger clone just one base away, this may be a read error. DNA for the CDR3: TGTGCCAGCAGTGCGATGACTAGCGGGTTTTACAATGAGCAGTTCTTC. It translates to CASSAMTSGFYNEQFF. This chain uses TRBV28 with TRBJ2-1, with 10 bases aligning to TRBD2. Germline V lookup: CDR1 MDHEN, CDR2 SYDVKM. Trimming cost V 5 bases and J 4 bases; bases outside gene matches: 8. The CDR3 contains 16 residues.

Points on this clonotype: Relative to the germline gene, one junction end is altered; a read error may explain this. This chain links TRBV11-2 with TRBJ1-6; no firm D call. There are 15 residues in the CDR3. Germline V lookup: CDR1 SGHAT, CDR2 FQNNGV. CDR3: CVSSLARALNSPLHF. The CDR3 nucleotides read TGTGTCAGCAGCTTGGCCCGGGCATTAAATTCACCCCTCCACTTT.

Notes on this clonotype: An end of the junction does not agree with germline; a read error may underlie this. The rearrangement uses TRBV12-3 or TRBV12-4 and TRBJ1-5; D is unresolved. This CDR3 region has 15 residues. CDR3 sequence reads: CARSLGRTENQPHHF. CDR3 bases: TGTGCCAGGAGTTTAGGTCGGACGGAAAATCAGCCCCATCATTTT.

This clonotype was seen only once. Relative to the germline gene, one junction end is altered; a read error may explain this. The chain joins TRBV4-1 to TRBJ2-3; D possibly corresponds to TRBD1 (7 bases). The CDR3 runs to 14 residues. Germline V gives CDR1 MGHRA, CDR2 YSYEKL. The CDR3 loop reads CTSSQSGGTDMQYF. CDR3 nucleotides: TGCACCAGCAGCCAATCCGGAGGGACAGATATGCAGTATTTT.

The table lists this clonotype with many counts. The chain combines TRBV7-9 with TRBJ2-3; D uncertain. The CDR3 has 12 amino acids. The V end was cut by 6 bases, the J end by 4 bases, with 8 bases between. Germline CDR1 SEHNR, CDR2 FQNEAQ (reference sequence). The CDR3 sequence is CASSQRSDTQYF. CDR3 coding DNA: TGTGCCAGCAGTCAAAGATCAGATACGCAGTATTTT.

The table lists this clonotype with a count of one. CDR3 loop: CSGSSRTGSNYGYTF. The CDR3 bases are TGTTCCGGCAGTTCGCGGACAGGGTCTAACTATGGCTACACCTTC. The gene calls are TRBV6-6 and TRBJ1-2, with 8 bases lining up with TRBD1. This CDR3 comprises 15 residues. Germline CDR1 and CDR2: MNHNY and SVGAGI (reference sequence).

A note on this clonotype: Given the absence of the conserved phenylalanine or tryptophan at the CDR3 end, a read error is likely. This CDR3 reads CASSSAQGQSKTNEQFS. The DNA for the CDR3 is TGTGCCAGCAGCTCCGCACAGGGCCAGAGTAAGACCAATGAGCAGTTCTCC. V gene TRBV6-6 combines with J gene TRBJ2-1; D perhaps matches TRBD1 (6 bases). Germline lookup yields CDR1 MNHNY and CDR2 SVGAGI (reference sequence). The CDR3 spans 17 residues. V gave up 6 bases and J gave up 6 bases, with 24 bases separating them.

As concerns this clonotype: A junction end diverges from the germline sequence, so it may reflect a read error. This sequence joins TRBV6-5 and TRBJ2-7; 7 nucleotides line up with TRBD1. The CDR3 has 15 residues. The germline V gene encodes CDR1 MNHEY and CDR2 SVGAGI. The DNA of the CDR3 is TGTGCCAACAGTACCCCCTGGGACAGCCACTACGAGCAGTACTTC. As protein: CANSTPWDSHYEQYF.

As for this clonotype: This CDR3 fails to terminate in the conserved phenylalanine or tryptophan, so it likely reflects a read error. The chain joins TRBV30 to TRBJ1-2; a possible D gene is TRBD1 (5 bases). Germline-derived CDR1 and CDR2 are GTSNPN and SVGIG (reference sequence). CDR3 size: 12 residues. V lost 3 bases to trimming and J lost 7 bases, with 12 bases between them. The CDR3 reads CAWRAGTVGYTL. The CDR3 DNA is TGTGCCTGGAGAGCAGGGACGGTTGGCTACACCCTT.

V usage is TRBV29-1 and J usage is TRBJ2-7, with D possibly TRBD2 on 7 matching bases. Trimming cost V 7 bases and J 8 bases, with 18 bases left between them. Per germline, CDR1 SQVTM and CDR2 ANQGSEA. This CDR3 contains 12 residues. In DNA, the CDR3 is TGCAGCGCTAAAGGGGGGGTCCACAAGCAGTACGTC. Amino acid sequence: CSAKGGVHKQYV.

On this clonotype itself: This may stem from a read error, because a much larger clone lies one nucleotide away. The genes are TRBV5-1 and TRBJ1-4, with no clear D. The CDR3 has 15 amino acids. V was clipped by 0 bases and J by 5 bases, with 11 bases between them. Germline V gene data show CDR1 as SGHRS and CDR2 as YFSETQ. The CDR3 DNA sequence: TGCGCCAGCAGCTTGGGCCCGACACCAAATGAAAAACTGTTTTTT. It translates to CASSLGPTPNEKLFF.

Points on this clonotype: This may stem from a read error, because a much larger clone lies one nucleotide away. The chain uses TRBV6-4 and TRBJ2-2; perhaps TRBD2 as D (6 bases). Germline loops: CDR1 MRHNA, CDR2 SNTAGT. Trimming removed 4 bases at V and 10 bases at J, with 16 bases between. The CDR3 runs to 14 residues. CDR3 sequence reads: CASSVARDSEELFF. The CDR3 DNA reads TGTGCCAGCAGTGTAGCCAGGGACTCCGAGGAGCTGTTTTTT.